The T cell receptor beta chain described here comes from a study of monozygotic twins with inflammatory bowel disease. Template switching added UMIs carrying a 6-nucleotide sample barcode. TCRdb reprocessed the 5' RACE reads; each CDR3 protein has one entry and no DNA is given. The sample totals 150,000 to 200,000 distinct CDR3 sequences. Germline lookup yields CDR1 GTSNPN and CDR2 SVGIG (reference sequence). CDR3 length: 12 amino acids. This clonotype originated in a human donor with ulcerative colitis or Crohn's disease, or a healthy co-twin of an affected twin (not recorded which). V gene TRBV30 combines with J gene TRBJ2-1; TCRdb's assignment of TRBD1 cannot be checked, as there is no DNA. The sequencing input was blood. The CDR3 sequence: CAWSLLGDEQFF.